This TCR beta chain was identified during a study of tumor-infiltrating lymphocytes in primary liver carcinoma. As for the study in general: Surgery removed the patients' primary liver carcinoma. Samples yielded about 3.5 to 7.5 million productive TCRbeta reads, similar across tissue types.

CDR1 MNHEY and CDR2 SVGEGT come from the germline V gene. Trimming removed 8 bases from V and 4 bases from J; junction bases left unmatched: 9. This CDR3 has 14 residues. Notes on this clonotype: The antigen is not known.

A constant-region primer served to make TCR beta cDNA from about 0.5 ug total RNA. ARM-PCR was slightly modified, and three nested multiplex PCR rounds with it gave rise to the TCR beta libraries. Each of the first two PCR rounds ran approximately 11 cycles with TRBV1-TRBV30 forward and C-beta reverse primers. TCRdb called the multiplex PCR reads again in MiXCR, with one record for every CDR3 protein. The data contain hundreds of thousands of distinct CDR3 sequences, around 50% of them singletons. The study, taken as a whole, reports: The study found tumor-adjacent and tumor-blood pairs overlapped less than tumor region pairs.

Both blood RNA, taken from unsorted whole blood, and germline DNA were extracted. The researchers drew about 4 milliliters of peripheral blood before surgery. Sequenced sample: peripheral blood. V and J are TRBV6-2 or TRBV6-3 and TRBJ2-7, with TRBD2 matching over 9 bases. This sequence originates from a woman aged 25-40 years with primary liver carcinoma and hepatitis B virus infection. This CDR3 reads CASLEKREVYEQYF. Written as DNA, the CDR3 is TGTGCCAGCTTGGAAAAGCGGGAGGTGTACGAGCAGTACTTC.